This TCR beta chain was identified during a study of blood T cell repertoires in COVID-19. About the study: The United States, Italy and Spain supplied acute and convalescent COVID-19 samples. The analysed material was cDNA or gDNA that came from T cells, B-cell-depleted T cells, or PBMCs.

The CDR3 is 13 amino acids. Losses at the gene ends were 2 bases for V and 5 bases for J; bases not matched to a gene: 2. From germline, CDR1 is ENHRY and CDR2 SYGVKD. Source study methods: Amplification with reference gene primers provided the estimates of nucleated cell counts. Here immunoSEQ multiplex PCR was the method, and the copy in TCRdb shows in-frame clones only, minus some. Clone size and V and J calls were adopted from that table, with D and trimming inferred from the DNA. The data show over 150,000 clones, approximately 91% seen once. Input material: peripheral blood. The gene calls are TRBV10-3 and TRBJ2-7, with 8 bases fitting TRBD2. This TCR was recovered from a man aged 18 to 30 with COVID-19, enrolled during active disease. The CDR3 protein is CAISERTSNEQYF. In DNA, the CDR3 is TGTGCCATCAGTGAGAGGACTAGCAACGAGCAGTACTTC.